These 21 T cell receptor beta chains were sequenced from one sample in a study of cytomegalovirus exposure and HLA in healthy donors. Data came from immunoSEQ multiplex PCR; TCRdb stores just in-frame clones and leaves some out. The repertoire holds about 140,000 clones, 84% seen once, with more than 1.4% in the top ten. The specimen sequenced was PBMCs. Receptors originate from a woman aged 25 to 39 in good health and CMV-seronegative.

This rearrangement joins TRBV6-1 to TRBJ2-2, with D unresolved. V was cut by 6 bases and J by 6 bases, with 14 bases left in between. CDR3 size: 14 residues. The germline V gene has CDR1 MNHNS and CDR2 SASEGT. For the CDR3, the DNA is TGTGCCAGCAGGTCAATGCAGTTCTCCGGGGAGCTGTTTTTT. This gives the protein CASRSMQFSGELFF.

This chain's CDR3 is CASSIQMNTEAFF. The CDR3, as DNA: TGTGCCAGTAGTATTCAGATGAACACTGAAGCTTTCTTT. The V call is TRBV19, the J call TRBJ1-1; D is unclear. Germline loops: CDR1 LNHDA, CDR2 SQIVND (reference sequence). This CDR3 has 13 residues. The V and J ends lost 3 bases and 0 bases respectively, with 5 bases between them.

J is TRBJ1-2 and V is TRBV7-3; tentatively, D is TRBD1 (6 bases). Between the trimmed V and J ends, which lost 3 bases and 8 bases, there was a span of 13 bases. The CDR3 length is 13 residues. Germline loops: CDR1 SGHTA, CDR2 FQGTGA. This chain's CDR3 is CASSLAGVGGYTF. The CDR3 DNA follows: TGTGCCAGCAGCTTGGCAGGGGTTGGCGGCTACACCTTC.

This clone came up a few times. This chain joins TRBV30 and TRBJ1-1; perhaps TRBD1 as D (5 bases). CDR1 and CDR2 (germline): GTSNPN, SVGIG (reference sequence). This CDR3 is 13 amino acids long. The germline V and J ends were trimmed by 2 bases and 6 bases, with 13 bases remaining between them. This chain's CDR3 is CAWSPQGRAEAFF. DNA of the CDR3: TGTGCCTGGAGTCCCCAGGGCAGGGCTGAAGCTTTCTTT.

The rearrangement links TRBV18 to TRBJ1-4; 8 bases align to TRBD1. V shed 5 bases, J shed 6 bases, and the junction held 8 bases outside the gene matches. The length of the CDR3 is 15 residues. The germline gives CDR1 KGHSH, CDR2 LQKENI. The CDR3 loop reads CASSLPGGWDEKLFF. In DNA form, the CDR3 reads TGTGCCAGCTCATTACCAGGGGGCTGGGATGAAAAACTGTTTTTT.

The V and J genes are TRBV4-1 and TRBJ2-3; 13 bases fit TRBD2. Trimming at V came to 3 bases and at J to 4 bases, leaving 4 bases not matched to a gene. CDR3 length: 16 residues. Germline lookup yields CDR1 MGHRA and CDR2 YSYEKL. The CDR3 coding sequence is TGCGCCAGCAGCCACCTCGGACTAGCGGGGGCAGATACGCAGTATTTT. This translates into CASSHLGLAGADTQYF.

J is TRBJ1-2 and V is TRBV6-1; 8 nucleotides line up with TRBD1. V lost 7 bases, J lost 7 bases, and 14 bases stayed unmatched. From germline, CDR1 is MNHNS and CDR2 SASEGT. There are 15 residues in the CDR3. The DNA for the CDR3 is TGTGCCAGCATTTATACCCCAGGGGGCGGGGGTGGCTACACCTTC. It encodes CASIYTPGGGGGYTF.

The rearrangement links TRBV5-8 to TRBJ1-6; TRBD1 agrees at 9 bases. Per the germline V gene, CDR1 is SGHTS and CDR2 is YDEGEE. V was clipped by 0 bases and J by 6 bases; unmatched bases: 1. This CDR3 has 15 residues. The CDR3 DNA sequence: TGTGCCAGCAGCTTGGGGGACAGGGCTAATTCACCCCTCCACTTT. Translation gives CASSLGDRANSPLHF.

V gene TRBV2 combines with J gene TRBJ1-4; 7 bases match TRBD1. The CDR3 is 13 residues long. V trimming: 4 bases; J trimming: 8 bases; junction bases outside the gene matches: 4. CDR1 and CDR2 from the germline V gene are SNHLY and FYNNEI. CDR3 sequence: CASSAGGREKLFF. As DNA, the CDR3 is TGTGCCAGCAGTGCAGGGGGGCGAGAAAAACTGTTTTTT. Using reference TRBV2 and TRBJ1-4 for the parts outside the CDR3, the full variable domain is EPEVTQTPSHQVTQMGQEVILRCVPISNHLYFYWYRQILGQKVEFLVSFYNNEISEKSEIFDDQFSVERPDGSNFTLKIRSTKLEDSAMYFCASSAGGREKLFFGSGTQLSVL.

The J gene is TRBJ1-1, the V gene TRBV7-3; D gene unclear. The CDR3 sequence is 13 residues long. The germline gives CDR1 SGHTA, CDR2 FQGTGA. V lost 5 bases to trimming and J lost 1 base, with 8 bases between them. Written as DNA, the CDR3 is TGTGCCAGCAGCGAAACAAGGAACACTGAAGCTTTCTTT. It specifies CASSETRNTEAFF.

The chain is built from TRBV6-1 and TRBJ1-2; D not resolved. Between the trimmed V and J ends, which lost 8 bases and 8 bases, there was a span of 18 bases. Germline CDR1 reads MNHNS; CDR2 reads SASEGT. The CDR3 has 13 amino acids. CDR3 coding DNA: TGTGCCAGCGAGGATCGAGTGGTTGGAGGCTACACCTTC. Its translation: CASEDRVVGGYTF.

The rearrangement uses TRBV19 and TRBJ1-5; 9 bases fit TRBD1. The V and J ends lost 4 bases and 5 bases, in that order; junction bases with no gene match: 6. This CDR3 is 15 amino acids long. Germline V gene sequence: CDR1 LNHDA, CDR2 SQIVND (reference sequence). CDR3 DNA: TGTGCCAGTAGTACCGGACAGGGGATTGATCAGCCCCAGCATTTT. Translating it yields CASSTGQGIDQPQHF.

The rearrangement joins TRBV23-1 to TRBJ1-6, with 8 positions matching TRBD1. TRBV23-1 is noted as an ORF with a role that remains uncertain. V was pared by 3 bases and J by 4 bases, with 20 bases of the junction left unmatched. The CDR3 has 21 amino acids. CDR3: CASSHTAEVDRVKGYNSPLHF. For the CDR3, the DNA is TGCGCCAGCAGTCATACCGCCGAAGTGGACAGGGTAAAGGGGTATAATTCACCCCTCCACTTT.

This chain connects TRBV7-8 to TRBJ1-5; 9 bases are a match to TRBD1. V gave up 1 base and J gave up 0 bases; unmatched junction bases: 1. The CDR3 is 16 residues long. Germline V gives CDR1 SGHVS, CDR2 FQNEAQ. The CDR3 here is CASSLGTGDSNQPQHF. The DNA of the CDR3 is TGTGCCAGCAGCTTAGGGACAGGGGATAGCAATCAGCCCCAGCATTTT.

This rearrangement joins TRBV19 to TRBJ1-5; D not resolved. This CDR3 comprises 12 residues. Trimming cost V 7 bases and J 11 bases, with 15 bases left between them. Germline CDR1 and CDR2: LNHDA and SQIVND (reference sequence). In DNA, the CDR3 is TGTGCCAGTAACGAAGGACTATCAGCCCAGCATTTT. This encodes CASNEGLSAQHF.

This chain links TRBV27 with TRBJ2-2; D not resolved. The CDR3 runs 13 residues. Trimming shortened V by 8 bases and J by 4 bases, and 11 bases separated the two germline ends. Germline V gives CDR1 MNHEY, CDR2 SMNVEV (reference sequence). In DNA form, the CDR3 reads TGTGCCAGCTCCTTTGGCGGCACCGGGGAGCTGTTTTTT. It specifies CASSFGGTGELFF.

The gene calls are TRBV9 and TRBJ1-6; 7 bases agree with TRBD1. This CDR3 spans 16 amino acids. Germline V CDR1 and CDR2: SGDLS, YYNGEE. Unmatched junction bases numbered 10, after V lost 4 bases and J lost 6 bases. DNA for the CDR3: TGTGCCAGCAGCTCCCGGGACAGAGTTTTTAATTCACCCCTCCACTTT. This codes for CASSSRDRVFNSPLHF.

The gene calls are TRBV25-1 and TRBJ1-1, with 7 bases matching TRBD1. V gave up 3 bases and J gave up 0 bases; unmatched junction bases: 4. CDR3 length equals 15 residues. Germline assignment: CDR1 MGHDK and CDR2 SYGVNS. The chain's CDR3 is CASSDFGTVNTEAFF. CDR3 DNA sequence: TGTGCCAGCAGTGATTTTGGGACAGTGAACACTGAAGCTTTCTTT.

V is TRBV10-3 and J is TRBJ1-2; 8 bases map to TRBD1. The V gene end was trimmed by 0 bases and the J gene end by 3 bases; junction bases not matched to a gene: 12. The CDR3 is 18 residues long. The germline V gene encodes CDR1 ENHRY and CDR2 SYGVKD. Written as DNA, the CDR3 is TGTGCCATCAGTGAGTCGTATGTCAGGGGGCTACTAGACTATGGCTACACCTTC. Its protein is CAISESYVRGLLDYGYTF.

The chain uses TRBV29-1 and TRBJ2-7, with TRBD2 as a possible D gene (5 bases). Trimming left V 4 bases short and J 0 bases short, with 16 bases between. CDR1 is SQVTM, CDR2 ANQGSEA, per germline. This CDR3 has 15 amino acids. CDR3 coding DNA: TGCAGCGTTGCCCCCGGAGGTATACGCTCCTACGAGCAGTACTTC. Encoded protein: CSVAPGGIRSYEQYF.

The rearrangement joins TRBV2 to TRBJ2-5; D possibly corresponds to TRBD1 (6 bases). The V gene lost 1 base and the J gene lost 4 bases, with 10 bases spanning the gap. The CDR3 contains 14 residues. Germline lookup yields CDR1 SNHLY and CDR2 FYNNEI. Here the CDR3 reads CASSEGLGAETQYF. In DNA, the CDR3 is TGTGCCAGCAGTGAAGGACTGGGGGCAGAGACCCAGTACTTC.